Each of the 27 T cell receptor beta chains below was sequenced from the same sample in a study of prognosis after radiotherapy for stage I lung cancer. Multiplex PCR in two rounds served to amplify TCR beta CDR3 from genomic DNA. Specific primers for each TRBV and TRBJ gene were what first-round PCR used. MiXCR, run by TCRdb on the multiplex PCR reads, gives a single entry per CDR3 protein. The repertoire holds about 59,000 distinct CDR3 sequences, about a quarter seen once, with roughly 7.5% in the top ten. The input for sequencing was PBMCs, taken before or after stereotactic body radiation therapy (not recorded which). The receptor set was obtained from a donor at least 50 years old with non-small cell lung cancer.

At least ten counts were recorded for this clonotype. The CDR3 nucleotides are TGCGCCAGCAGCCAAGTGTGGGGCGTTGACTATGGCTACACCTTC. Its protein product is CASSQVWGVDYGYTF. This chain links TRBV4-1 with TRBJ1-2; D might be TRBD1 (5 bases). V was pared by 1 base and J by 3 bases, with 12 bases between. Looked up from germline, CDR1 is MGHRA and CDR2 is YSYEKL. CDR3 size: 15 residues.

This clonotype was recorded many times. This chain connects TRBV7-2 to TRBJ2-7; the D gene could be TRBD1 or TRBD2 (5 bases each). Deletions cut 0 bases from V and 3 bases from J, with 9 bases between. The CDR3 runs 14 residues. Germline V gene lookup returns CDR1 SGHTA and CDR2 FQGNSA. The CDR3 reads CASSLAGDGYEQYF. The CDR3 DNA follows: TGTGCCAGCAGCTTAGCCGGGGACGGCTACGAGCAGTACTTC.

This clonotype was detected many times. V and J are TRBV7-3 and TRBJ2-4; the D gene is possibly TRBD1 (6 bases). The V gene's germline CDR1 is SGHTA and CDR2 FQGTGA. The CDR3 sequence is 14 residues long. With 5 bases removed from V and 6 bases from J, the gap between germline ends came to 14 bases. CDR3 sequence (DNA): TGTGCCAGCAGCCCGACGGCAGGGGCAAACATTCAGTACTTC. Amino acids: CASSPTAGANIQYF.

This chain links TRBV6-1 with TRBJ1-2, with D tentatively TRBD1 (5 bases). In germline, CDR1 is MNHNS, CDR2 SASEGT. With 8 bases removed from V and 4 bases from J, the gap between germline ends came to 11 bases. This CDR3 has 12 amino acids. The CDR3 loop reads CASQRGVYGYTF. The CDR3 region has the DNA TGTGCCAGCCAACGGGGCGTCTATGGCTACACCTTC.

This clonotype was detected many times. The chain uses TRBV3-1 and TRBJ1-4; no clear D gene. This CDR3 is built from 14 residues. Germline assignment: CDR1 LGHDT and CDR2 YNNKEL (reference sequence). The V gene lost 4 bases and the J gene lost 1 base, with 7 bases spanning the gap. The CDR3: CASSPTRTNEKLFF. CDR3 coding DNA: TGTGCCAGCAGCCCAACAAGAACTAATGAAAAACTGTTTTTT.

Worth noting for this clonotype: This sequence is one base from a far larger clone and is likely a read error. The rearrangement uses TRBV6-1 and TRBJ2-5; tentatively, D is TRBD1 (5 bases). The CDR3 has 14 amino acids. Germline V gene data show CDR1 as MNHNS and CDR2 as SASEGT. The CDR3 reads CASSSIDSYNEKFF. CDR3 bases: TGTGCCAGCAGCTCTATCGACAGCTACAATGAGAAGTTCTTC.

About this clonotype itself: Possible read error: a much larger clone is one base away. J is TRBJ1-5 and V is TRBV7-8, with D maybe TRBD1 (5 bases). The CDR3 runs 15 residues. Germline V gene data show CDR1 as SGHVS and CDR2 as FQNEAQ. This CDR3 reads CASSLWGGSNHPQHF. The CDR3 DNA reads as TGTGCCAGCAGCTTATGGGGGGGGAGCAATCATCCCCAGCATTTT. The complete variable domain, with remaining parts taken from reference TRBV7-8 and TRBJ1-5, reads GAGVSQSPRYKVAKRGQDVALRCDPISGHVSLFWYQQALGQGPEFLTYFQNEAQLDKSGLPSDRFFAERPEGSVSTLKIQRTQQEDSAVYLCASSLWGGSNHPQHFGDGTRLSIL.

Worth noting for this clonotype: This likely came from a read error, as a far larger clone is one base away. The rearrangement links TRBV6-9 to TRBJ2-1; no definite D call. The better agreement between TRBJ2-7 and the DNA end casts doubt on the J call. The CDR3 extends over 15 amino acids. Germline V CDR1 and CDR2: MNHGY, SVAAGI. The CDR3 is CASSYSGSFYNEQYF. CDR3 sequence (DNA): TGTGCCAGCAGTTACAGTGGCAGTTTTTACAATGAGCAGTACTTC.

Sample share makes this clonotype medium-sized. The V call is TRBV6-1, the J call TRBJ1-6, with TRBD1 matching over 8 bases. After removal of 3 bases from V and 6 bases from J, the junction contained 1 base not matched to a gene. The CDR3 runs 14 residues. CDR1 and CDR2 from the germline V gene are MNHNS and SASEGT. CDR3 loop: CASSEGQVNSPLHF. The CDR3 DNA is TGTGCCAGCAGTGAGGGACAGGTTAATTCACCCCTCCACTTT.

This clonotype showed up many times. The gene calls are TRBV3-1 and TRBJ2-7; D not certain. CDR1 and CDR2 (germline): LGHDT, YNNKEL (reference sequence). There are 12 residues in the CDR3. The V and J ends lost 1 base and 2 bases respectively, with 3 bases between them. The DNA for the CDR3 is TGTGCCAGCAGCCAAGGAGCCTACGAGCAGTACTTC. Protein sequence: CASSQGAYEQYF.

J is TRBJ1-2 and V is TRBV6-2 or TRBV6-3, with 7 bases that match TRBD1. This CDR3 is built from 13 residues. Per the germline V gene, CDR1 is MNHEY and CDR2 is SVGEGT. This CDR3 reads CGRRQGPTYGYTF. The DNA of the CDR3 is TGTGGCAGGCGACAGGGCCCTACCTATGGCTACACCTTC.

This clonotype appeared once. A far larger clone is just one base off, so this is likely a read error. The chain couples TRBV6-9 to TRBJ2-2, with 7 bases fitting TRBD1. The CDR3 length is 17 residues. The V and J ends lost 3 bases and 6 bases, in that order; junction bases with no gene match: 13. Looked up from germline, CDR1 is MNHGY and CDR2 is SVAAGI. The CDR3 region is CASSYTIGGAEPGELFF. The CDR3 DNA follows: TGTGCCAGCAGTTACACCATAGGGGGCGCGGAGCCCGGGGAGCTGTTTTTT.

To note about this clonotype: This likely traces to a read error, being one base from a far larger clone. V and J are TRBV6-4 and TRBJ2-3, with D perhaps TRBD2 (5 bases). Trimming pared 4 bases from V and 4 bases from J, leaving 12 bases between. Germline loops: CDR1 MRHNA, CDR2 SNTAGT. This CDR3 is built from 14 residues. CDR3 amino acids: CASSVQSGADTQYF. CDR3 nucleotide sequence: TGTGCCAGCAGTGTCCAGTCCGGGGCAGATACGCAGTATTTT.

In its sample, this clonotype was seen a few times. This may arise from a read error, as a much more abundant clone is one base away. Since the CDR3 does not end with the conserved phenylalanine or tryptophan, this likely comes from a read error. V is TRBV7-8 and J is TRBJ2-7, with D tentatively TRBD1 (6 bases). CDR3 length: 13 amino acids. Trimming took off 5 bases at V and 2 bases at J, with 10 bases between the two ends. Per germline, CDR1 SGHVS and CDR2 FQNEAQ. The CDR3 DNA is TGTGCCAGCAGCGCGGACAGAGCCTACGAGCAGTACTTA. It codes for CASSADRAYEQYL.

This clonotype occurred many times. The gene calls are TRBV4-1 and TRBJ2-1; 8 bases are a match to TRBD1. Trimming cost V 4 bases and J 4 bases; bases outside gene matches: 9. This CDR3 is built from 16 residues. CDR1 is MGHRA and CDR2 is YSYEKL in the germline V gene. The CDR3 spells CASSPDGQGTYNEQFF. DNA for the CDR3: TGCGCCAGCAGCCCCGACGGACAGGGTACTTACAATGAGCAGTTCTTC.

For this clonotype: One base away lies a much larger clone, so this may be a sequencing read error. The CDR3 reads CASSQGTVSYNEQLF. CDR3 sequence (DNA): TGTGCCAGCAGCCAAGGTACAGTTTCCTACAATGAGCAGCTCTTC. The chain has TRBV3-1 and TRBJ2-1; D uncertain. This CDR3 has 15 residues. Per the germline V gene, CDR1 is LGHDT and CDR2 is YNNKEL (reference sequence).

About this clonotype itself: A single base separates this from a much larger clone, so it may be a read error. The chain couples TRBV18 to TRBJ1-6, with D hard to call. V gave up 3 bases and J gave up 7 bases, with 16 bases separating them. Germline V gene data show CDR1 as KGHSH and CDR2 as LQKENI. CDR3 length equals 16 residues. CDR3 in DNA: TGTGCCAGCTCACCCCACGGCAGAACCAACAATTCACCCCTCCACTTT. Protein: CASSPHGRTNNSPLHF.

In its sample, this clonotype was seen many times. This chain uses TRBV7-9 with TRBJ1-2, with a weak D call TRBD1 (5 bases). The ends were cut back, 3 bases at V and 8 bases at J, with 10 bases in the middle. The CDR3 runs to 12 residues. CDR1 SEHNR and CDR2 FQNEAQ come from the germline V gene (reference sequence). CDR3 bases: TGTGCCAGCAGCTTCGAGGGGTGGGGCTACACCTTC. Its translation is CASSFEGWGYTF.

As concerns this clonotype: A far larger clone is just one base off, so this is likely a read error. The chain links TRBV6-4 to TRBJ2-1; TRBD1 aligns across 8 bases. Germline V CDR1 and CDR2: MRHNA, SNTAGT. There are 15 residues in the CDR3. Here the CDR3 reads CDSRSVTGVINEQFF. The CDR3 nucleotides are TGTGACAGCAGGTCGGTGACAGGGGTAATTAATGAGCAGTTCTTC.

This clonotype was seen a handful of times. The chain carries TRBV29-1 and TRBJ1-1; D remains unclear. The CDR3 runs to 14 residues. V lost 6 bases, J lost 1 base, and 15 bases lay in between. Germline V gene lookup returns CDR1 SQVTM and CDR2 ANQGSEA. The DNA of the CDR3 is TGCAGCGTAAAGAAATCGCAGGCGAACACTGAAGCTTTCTTT. Residues: CSVKKSQANTEAFF.

In the case of this clonotype: It is likely a read error: a sequence one base away is far more abundant. This rearrangement joins TRBV6-4 to TRBJ2-1, with D possibly matching TRBD2 (5 bases). The CDR3 totals 16 residues. The germline V gene encodes CDR1 MRHNA and CDR2 SNTAGT. The ends were cut back, 5 bases at V and 3 bases at J, with 17 bases in the middle. Here the CDR3 reads CASSSYSVADYNEQFF. The CDR3 DNA is TGTGCCAGCAGTTCGTATAGCGTGGCGGACTACAATGAGCAGTTCTTC.

Ten or more counts support this clonotype. J is TRBJ1-2 and V is TRBV7-9; D possibly corresponds to TRBD1 (6 bases). The CDR3 has 13 amino acids. V was cut by 0 bases and J by 8 bases, with 10 bases left in between. The germline gives CDR1 SEHNR, CDR2 FQNEAQ (reference sequence). The CDR3 coding sequence is TGTGCCAGCAGCTTAGCGGGGGCGCAAGGCTACACCTTC. Translating it yields CASSLAGAQGYTF.

Ten or more counts support this clonotype. The J gene is TRBJ2-3, the V gene TRBV6-1; 8 positions match TRBD1. CDR3 size: 13 residues. Germline CDR1 is MNHNS and CDR2 is SASEGT. With 11 bases clipped from V and 2 bases from J, the junction kept 6 bases outside the gene matches. The CDR3 sequence is CAAVTGDTDTQYF. DNA for the CDR3: TGTGCCGCGGTGACAGGGGACACAGATACGCAGTATTTT.

This clonotype was recorded at least ten times. This chain joins TRBV11-1 and TRBJ1-2; the match to TRBD1 covers 10 bases. CDR1 is SGHAT, CDR2 FQDESV, per germline (reference sequence). After removal of 0 bases from V and 4 bases from J, the junction contained 5 bases not matched to a gene. The CDR3 has 16 amino acids. This CDR3 is CASSLAEGQGTYGYTF. The CDR3 nucleotides are TGTGCCAGCAGCTTAGCGGAGGGACAGGGGACCTATGGCTACACCTTC.

As concerns this clonotype: A read error is possible here, since a much larger clone lies one base away. The chain is built from TRBV12-3 or TRBV12-4 and TRBJ2-5; possibly TRBD2 for D (7 bases). With 7 bases removed from V and 4 bases from J, the gap between germline ends came to 22 bases. This CDR3 spans 16 amino acids. The CDR3 nucleotides are TGTGCCAGCACTGCTAGCGGTAGGGGGGATGTAGAGACCCAGTACTTC. Residues: CASTASGRGDVETQYF.

About this clonotype: This could be a read error, since a much larger clone is one nucleotide away. The rearrangement links TRBV20-1 to TRBJ2-5; D is possibly TRBD2 (5 bases). The germline CDR1 and CDR2 sequences are DFQATT and SNEGSKA (reference sequence). The CDR3 runs 12 residues. Trimming removed 6 bases from V and 7 bases from J, with 15 bases in between. The CDR3 loop reads CSACGSGRTQYF. Written as DNA, the CDR3 is TGCAGTGCCTGCGGGTCGGGGAGGACCCAGTACTTC.

This clonotype was detected ten times or more. The gene calls are TRBV4-1 and TRBJ2-4, with D unresolved. The germline CDR1 and CDR2 sequences are MGHRA and YSYEKL. The CDR3 extends over 13 amino acids. V was clipped by 4 bases and J by 0 bases, with 4 bases between them. As DNA, the CDR3 is TGCGCCAGCAGCCTCATAGCCAAAAACATTCAGTACTTC. This gives the protein CASSLIAKNIQYF.